Below are 12 T cell receptor beta chains sequenced from a single sample in a study of blood T cell repertoires in COVID-19. The assay was immunoSEQ multiplex PCR, and TCRdb's table has in-frame clones only and misses some. The sample has 250,000 to 300,000 clones, roughly 91% seen once; the top ten hold 0.95% to 1%. Sequencing was carried out using peripheral blood. These receptors originate from a woman aged 40 to 55 who had recovered from COVID-19.

This chain joins TRBV21-1 and TRBJ2-1; TRBD1, the table's D call, was not compared with the DNA. TRBV21-1 has pseudogene status. The CDR3 sequence is 13 residues long. DNA of the CDR3: TGTGCCAGCACCCAGGGGACAGATAATGAGCAGTTCTTC. Translated: CASTQGTDNEQFF.

The chain combines TRBV27 with TRBJ2-6, with D possibly matching TRBD2 (7 bases). Germline-derived CDR1 and CDR2 are MNHEY and SMNVEV (reference sequence). Trimming shortened V by 2 bases and J by 6 bases, and 11 bases separated the two germline ends. The CDR3 runs 15 residues. The CDR3 loop is CASSLKGGLANVLTF. CDR3 sequence (DNA): TGTGCCAGCAGTTTAAAGGGGGGGCTGGCCAACGTCCTGACTTTC.

This clone was observed a few times. This chain joins TRBV27 and TRBJ1-6; D might be TRBD1 (5 bases). The V and J ends lost 7 bases and 6 bases respectively, with 25 bases between them. This CDR3 is built from 18 residues. Germline V gene data show CDR1 as MNHEY and CDR2 as SMNVEV (reference sequence). CDR3 in amino acids: CASTSGGDIAESNSPLHF. For the CDR3, the DNA is TGTGCCAGCACATCCGGGGGAGACATCGCAGAAAGTAATTCACCCCTCCACTTT.

The chain is built from TRBV6-2 or TRBV6-3 and TRBJ2-7; tentatively, D is TRBD2 (7 bases). Per germline, CDR1 MNHEY and CDR2 SVGEGT. With 2 bases removed from V and 1 base from J, the gap between germline ends came to 9 bases. The CDR3 sequence is 14 residues long. CDR3 sequence: CASSYGGASYEQYV. CDR3 coding DNA: TGTGCCAGCAGTTACGGGGGGGCATCCTACGAGCAGTACGTC.

The chain couples TRBV7-2 to TRBJ2-1, with D maybe TRBD2 (7 bases). The CDR3 is 16 residues long. Germline V gene data show CDR1 as SGHTA and CDR2 as FQGNSA. Trimming left V 3 bases short and J 0 bases short, with 12 bases between. The CDR3 spells CASSFGGGRSYNEQFF. The DNA of the CDR3 is TGTGCCAGCAGCTTTGGGGGGGGCCGCTCCTACAATGAGCAGTTCTTC.

In this sample, this clone turned up once. The chain links TRBV11-3 to TRBJ1-3; D call uncertain. The V gene lost 0 bases and the J gene lost 0 bases, with 6 bases spanning the gap. CDR3 size: 15 residues. CDR1 is SGHNT, CDR2 YENEEA, per germline. CDR3 protein: CASSLDPDSGNTIYF. Written as DNA, the CDR3 is TGTGCCAGCAGCTTAGACCCAGACTCTGGAAACACCATATATTTT.

The count of this clone is one. The chain couples TRBV10-3 to TRBJ1-2, with 8 nucleotides matching TRBD1. CDR1 ENHRY and CDR2 SYGVKD come from the germline V gene. This CDR3 is built from 12 residues. V was clipped by 6 bases and J by 8 bases; unmatched bases: 5. CDR3 DNA: TGTGCCATCAGGGGGACAGGATCAGGCTACACCTTC. Translation: CAIRGTGSGYTF.

The chain recombines TRBV20-1 with TRBJ2-1; TRBD1 might be the D (6 bases). Germline V gene lookup returns CDR1 DFQATT and CDR2 SNEGSKA (reference sequence). CDR3 length: 10 residues. The CDR3 protein is CRIGGNEQFF. Written as DNA, the CDR3 is TGCAGAATAGGGGGCAATGAGCAGTTCTTC.

This clone was recorded a few times. The CDR3 coding sequence is TGTGCCAGCAACACACTAGCGGGAGATAAAAACATTCAGTACTTC. This codes for CASNTLAGDKNIQYF. V usage is TRBV28 and J usage is TRBJ2-4; 11 bases fit TRBD2. After removal of 7 bases from V and 4 bases from J, the junction contained 6 bases not matched to a gene. The germline V gene encodes CDR1 MDHEN and CDR2 SYDVKM. CDR3 length equals 15 residues.

The chain links TRBV7-9 to TRBJ1-1, with 7 nucleotides matching TRBD1. This CDR3 has 14 residues. V lost 1 base, J lost 5 bases, and 4 bases stayed unmatched. Per germline, CDR1 SEHNR and CDR2 FQNEAQ (reference sequence). CDR3 region: CASSLGPGGTEAFF. The CDR3 DNA follows: TGTGCCAGCAGCTTAGGTCCAGGGGGGACTGAAGCTTTCTTT.

V and J are TRBV7-9 and TRBJ1-4; the match to TRBD1 covers 11 bases. Per germline, CDR1 SEHNR and CDR2 FQNEAQ (reference sequence). The CDR3 runs to 15 residues. J gave up 8 bases and V 5 bases, and 7 bases lay outside the gene matches. CDR3 loop: CASSPGTGGREKLFF. The CDR3 nucleotides read TGTGCCAGCAGCCCAGGGACAGGGGGTAGGGAAAAACTGTTTTTT.

This clone turned up a few times. The chain employs TRBV4-2 and TRBJ2-2, with 7 bases that match TRBD2. The CDR3 spans 16 residues. Germline CDR1 reads LGHNA; CDR2 reads YNFKEQ. The junction had 8 bases not matched to a gene; V was cut back by 7 bases and J by 0 bases. As DNA, the CDR3 is TGTGCCAGCAACGAGCGGGATCTTTCGAACACCGGGGAGCTGTTTTTT. Translating it yields CASNERDLSNTGELFF.